This entry features one T cell receptor beta chain sequence. This specimen belongs to a study of blood T cell repertoires in COVID-19. Overall study context: Sources were T cells, B-cell-depleted T cells, or PBMCs; the material itself was cDNA or gDNA.

The CDR3 loop spans 16 amino acids. Germline V CDR1 and CDR2: SGHNT, YENEEA. V was clipped by 0 bases and J by 5 bases; unmatched bases: 5. Per the original data handling: Reference gene primer amplification in the assay estimated nucleated cell counts. Clones were sequenced by immunoSEQ multiplex PCR, and TCRdb holds only the in-frame ones, with some missing. V and J calls and clone size are those listed in that table; D and trimming were worked out from the DNA. The sample lists about 140,000 clones, around 84% occurring once. V and J are TRBV11-3 and TRBJ2-1; 9 positions agree with TRBD1. The sample taken for sequencing was peripheral blood. This receptor was identified in a woman aged 50 to 60 with acute or convalescent COVID-19. The CDR3 bases are TGTGCCAGCAGCTTAGATTTAGGACAGGGGAACAATGAGCAGTTCTTC. This encodes CASSLDLGQGNNEQFF.